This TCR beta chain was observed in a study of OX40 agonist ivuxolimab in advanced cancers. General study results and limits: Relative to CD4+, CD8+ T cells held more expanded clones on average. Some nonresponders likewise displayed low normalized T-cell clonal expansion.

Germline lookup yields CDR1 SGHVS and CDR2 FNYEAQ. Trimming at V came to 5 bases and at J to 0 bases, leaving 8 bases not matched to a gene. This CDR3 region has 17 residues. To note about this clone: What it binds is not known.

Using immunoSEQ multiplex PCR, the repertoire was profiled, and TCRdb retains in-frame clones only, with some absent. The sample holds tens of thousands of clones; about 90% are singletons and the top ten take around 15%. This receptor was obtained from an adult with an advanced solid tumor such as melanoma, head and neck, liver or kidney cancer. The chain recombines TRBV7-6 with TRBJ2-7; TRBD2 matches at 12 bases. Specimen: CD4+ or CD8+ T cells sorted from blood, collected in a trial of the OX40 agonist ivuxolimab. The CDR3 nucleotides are TGTGCCAGCAGCCCGAGACTAGCGGGAGCCGGCTCCTACGAGCAGTACTTC. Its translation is CASSPRLAGAGSYEQYF.